The present T cell receptor beta chain was sequenced within a study of T-cell reconstitution after alpha-beta-depleted transplantation in children. The V end was cut by 2 bases, the J end by 2 bases, with 9 bases between. The CDR3 has 14 residues. In germline, CDR1 is SGHTA, CDR2 FQGNSA. Unique molecular identifiers were built into the TCRbeta library. TCRdb recomputed calls from the PCR reads with MiXCR, one row per CDR3 protein. Counted here are 230,000 or so distinct CDR3 sequences, about 8.8% occurring once; the ten biggest clones make up approximately 5%. This clonotype was counted between two and nine times.

This rearrangement joins TRBV7-2 to TRBJ1-2; D might be TRBD1 (5 bases). Material: PBMCs from the stem cell graft donor, obtained from the stem cell graft. This receptor was taken from a human donor who donated a stem cell graft to a child with SCID. The CDR3 nucleotides read TGTGCCAGCAGCTTAAATAGGGACAACTATGGCTACACCTTC. Protein: CASSLNRDNYGYTF.